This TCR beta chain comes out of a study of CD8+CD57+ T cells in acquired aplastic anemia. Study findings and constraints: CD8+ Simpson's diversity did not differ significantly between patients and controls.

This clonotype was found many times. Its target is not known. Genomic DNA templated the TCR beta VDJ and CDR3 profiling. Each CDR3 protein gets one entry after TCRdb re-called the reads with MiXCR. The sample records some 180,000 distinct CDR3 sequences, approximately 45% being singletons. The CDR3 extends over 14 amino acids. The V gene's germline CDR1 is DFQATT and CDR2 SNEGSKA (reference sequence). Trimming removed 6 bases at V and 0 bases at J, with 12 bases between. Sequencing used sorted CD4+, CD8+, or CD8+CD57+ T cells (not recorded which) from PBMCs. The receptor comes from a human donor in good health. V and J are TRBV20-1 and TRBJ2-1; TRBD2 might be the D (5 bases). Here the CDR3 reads CSARRESSYNEQFF. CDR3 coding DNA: TGCAGTGCGAGAAGGGAGAGCTCCTACAATGAGCAGTTCTTC.